The clone carrying this T cell receptor beta chain came up once. These data come from a study of blood T cell repertoires in COVID-19. About the study: Italy, Spain and the United States were the sources of the convalescent and acute COVID-19 samples. From T cells, B-cell-depleted T cells, or PBMCs came the material, which was cDNA or gDNA.

Germline loops: CDR1 LGHDT, CDR2 YNNKEL (reference sequence). The CDR3 length is 14 residues. V was pared by 3 bases and J by 1 base, with 2 bases of the junction left unmatched. In the original analysis: The assay estimated nucleated cells by amplifying reference gene primers. Profiling relied on immunoSEQ multiplex PCR, and the TCRdb table lists in-frame clones only, not all of them. V, J and clone size are those of that table, while D and trimming were read from the DNA. The table has under 80,000 clones, 80% seen once. What was sequenced was peripheral blood. This rearrangement joins TRBV3-1 (or the pseudogene TRBV3-2) to TRBJ2-5; 7 bases are shared with TRBD1. This clonotype was sampled from a human donor in a cohort sampled during active COVID-19. The CDR3 sequence: CASSHRTGQETQYF. The CDR3 DNA reads TGTGCCAGCAGCCACCGGACAGGCCAAGAGACCCAGTACTTC.